Each of the 20 T cell receptor beta chains below was sequenced from the same sample in a study of blood T cells in healthy people across ages. Together with a sample-barcoded 5' primer, a J-beta primer mix was included in a second PCR lasting roughly 6 to 12 cycles. MiXCR was run by TCRdb on the 5' RACE reads, yielding one entry per CDR3 protein. The sample has 1.5 million to 2 million distinct CDR3 sequences, 28% seen once. Sequenced material: blood. The receptors come from a woman in her 30s in good health.

There are many counts of this clonotype. The chain couples TRBV4-1 to TRBJ1-5; tentative D call: TRBD1 (5 bases). Looked up from germline, CDR1 is MGHRA and CDR2 is YSYEKL. The CDR3 runs to 15 residues. V gave up 4 bases and J gave up 0 bases, with 10 bases separating them. CDR3 region: CASSRQGYSNQPQHF. CDR3 sequence (DNA): TGCGCCAGCAGCCGCCAGGGATATAGCAATCAGCCCCAGCATTTT.

This clonotype was observed a handful of times. V gene TRBV14 combines with J gene TRBJ2-1; TRBD1 matches 8 bases. Germline V lookup: CDR1 SGHDN, CDR2 FVKESK. This CDR3 spans 14 amino acids. V lost 3 bases to trimming and J lost 5 bases; unmatched junction nucleotides: 3. CDR3 nucleotide sequence: TGTGCCAGCAGCCACCGGACAGGGAACAATGAGCAGTTCTTC. Translated: CASSHRTGNNEQFF.

V usage is TRBV29-1 and J usage is TRBJ2-4, with D uncertain. The DNA matches TRBJ2-7 better at its end, which makes the J call doubtful. This CDR3 region has 15 residues. CDR1 SQVTM and CDR2 ANQGSEA come from the germline V gene. The CDR3 region has the DNA TGCAGCGTTGAGGGGTCTAGGGAAAATACCTACGAGCAGTACTTC. Translating it yields CSVEGSRENTYEQYF.

The chain has TRBV3-1 and TRBJ1-2, with D maybe TRBD1 (6 bases). CDR3 length: 14 amino acids. The ends were cut back, 4 bases at V and 7 bases at J, with 16 bases in the middle. The germline V gene encodes CDR1 LGHDT and CDR2 YNNKEL (reference sequence). The CDR3 region is CASSRLQGSVGYTF. CDR3 bases: TGTGCCAGCAGCCGCCTTCAGGGGTCGGTTGGCTACACCTTC.

The chain links TRBV20-1 to TRBJ2-7; weak D call: TRBD1 (6 bases). CDR1 is DFQATT and CDR2 is SNEGSKA in the germline V gene (reference sequence). Trimming stripped 0 bases from V and 1 base from J, with 13 bases between. The CDR3 totals 15 residues. The DNA for the CDR3 is TGCAGTGCTAGAGATGCTAGCCAGGGGTCCTACGAGCAGTACTTC. Its translation is CSARDASQGSYEQYF.

This clonotype appeared many times. The chain is built from TRBV25-1 and TRBJ1-6; D is unclear. The V gene's germline CDR1 is MGHDK and CDR2 SYGVNS. The CDR3 has 15 amino acids. The ends were cut back, 3 bases at V and 7 bases at J, with 13 bases in the middle. CDR3 loop: CASSEVALGNSPLHF. The CDR3 nucleotides are TGTGCCAGCAGTGAGGTGGCTTTAGGGAATTCACCCCTCCACTTT.

In its sample, this clonotype was seen a few times. The chain uses TRBV6-1 and TRBJ2-1, with D possibly being TRBD2 (5 bases). V was clipped by 4 bases and J by 4 bases, with 14 bases between them. CDR3 size: 15 residues. Germline lookup yields CDR1 MNHNS and CDR2 SASEGT. CDR3 sequence: CASSAGKEYYNEQFF. CDR3 DNA sequence: TGTGCCAGCAGTGCGGGGAAAGAGTATTACAATGAGCAGTTCTTC.

There are a few counts of this clonotype. Its ends do not fully match the called genes, so a read error is possible. V is TRBV5-5 and J is TRBJ1-1; D call uncertain. Germline-derived CDR1 and CDR2 are SGHKS and YYEKEE (reference sequence). The CDR3 totals 13 residues. Written as DNA, the CDR3 is TGTACCAGCAGCTTGGCCAGCGACCTGAACCCTTTCTTT. This encodes CTSSLASDLNPFF. Full variable domain (outside the CDR3, taken from reference TRBV5-5 and TRBJ1-1): DAGVTQSPTHLIKTRGQQVTLRCSPISGHKSVSWYQQVLGQGPQFIFQYYEKEERGRGNFPDRFSARQFPNYSSELNVNALLLGDSALYLCTSSLASDLNPFFGQGTRLTVV.

DNA for the CDR3: TGTGCCAGCAGCCCTAGCTTTTTAGATATCTACGAGCAGTACTTC. Translation: CASSPSFLDIYEQYF. The V call is TRBV7-2, the J call TRBJ2-7; a weak D match, TRBD2 (5 bases). V lost 5 bases to trimming and J lost 3 bases, with 17 bases between them. The germline CDR1 and CDR2 sequences are SGHTA and FQGNSA. The CDR3 spans 15 residues.

V usage is TRBV30 and J usage is TRBJ2-4, with 7 nucleotides matching TRBD1. The CDR3 spans 18 residues. Trimming at V came to 0 bases and at J to 0 bases, leaving 11 bases not matched to a gene. Looked up from germline, CDR1 is GTSNPN and CDR2 is SVGIG (reference sequence). The CDR3 nucleotides are TGTGCCTGGAGTGTACGGTTAGGGGGCTTCCTAGCCAAAAACATTCAGTACTTC. Translation gives CAWSVRLGGFLAKNIQYF. The entire variable domain, with the rest obtained from reference TRBV30 and TRBJ2-4, is as follows: SQTIHQWPATLVQPVGSPLSLECTVEGTSNPNLYWYRQAAGRGLQLLFYSVGIGQISSEVPQNLSASRPQDRQFILSSKKLLLSDSGFYLCAWSVRLGGFLAKNIQYFGAGTRLSVL.

The table lists this clonotype with a few counts. The chain uses TRBV5-1 and TRBJ2-7, with 10 nucleotides matching TRBD1. The CDR3 contains 15 residues. The V gene end was trimmed by 4 bases and the J gene end by 5 bases; junction bases not matched to a gene: 9. Germline CDR1 reads SGHRS; CDR2 reads YFSETQ. Here the CDR3 DNA reads TGCGCCAGCAGCCCGTCCGGGACAGGGGATCACGAGCAGTACTTC. It is translated as CASSPSGTGDHEQYF.

This clonotype was found a few times. The V and J genes are TRBV3-1 and TRBJ1-6, with TRBD1 as a possible D gene (5 bases). Germline V gene lookup returns CDR1 LGHDT and CDR2 YNNKEL (reference sequence). The CDR3 sequence is 13 residues long. Trimming took 4 bases from V and 10 from J, leaving 11 bases between them. CDR3 amino acids: CASSRATASPLHF. In nucleotides, the CDR3 is TGTGCCAGCAGCCGTGCGACAGCCTCACCCCTCCACTTT.

As to this clonotype: A read error may be the cause here, since a much bigger clone is one base away. The CDR3 DNA follows: TGTGCCAGCAGCCCAACTAGCGGGAGCTATGAGACCCAGCACTTC. Its protein product is CASSPTSGSYETQHF. This chain joins TRBV5-5 and TRBJ2-5; 11 positions agree with TRBD2. The germline V gene has CDR1 SGHKS and CDR2 YYEKEE (reference sequence). The CDR3 sequence is 15 residues long.

At least ten counts were recorded for this clonotype. A junction boundary mismatches the germline segment, possibly from a read error. J is TRBJ2-4 and V is TRBV12-3 or TRBV12-4; weak D call: TRBD1 (5 bases). This CDR3 region has 13 residues. CDR3 nucleotides: TGTGCCAGCAGGTCCGGCCCTTTGGACATTCGGTACTTC. It codes for CASRSGPLDIRYF.

There are many counts of this clonotype. V and J are TRBV20-1 and TRBJ2-7; D remains ambiguous. The CDR3 spans 15 residues. V lost 1 base and J 0 bases, leaving 13 bases between the germline ends. Per germline, CDR1 DFQATT and CDR2 SNEGSKA (reference sequence). The CDR3 protein is CSARGTVTRSYEQYF. The CDR3 DNA follows: TGCAGTGCTAGAGGGACCGTGACCCGCTCCTACGAGCAGTACTTC.

This clonotype was detected many times. The chain uses TRBV11-2 and TRBJ2-7; 11 bases align to TRBD1. CDR3 length: 15 amino acids. Germline-derived CDR1 and CDR2 are SGHAT and FQNNGV. Losses at the gene ends were 5 bases for V and 4 bases for J; bases not matched to a gene: 7. The CDR3 here is CASSNSGTGGYEQYF. For the CDR3, the DNA is TGTGCCAGCAGCAACTCCGGGACAGGGGGGTACGAGCAGTACTTC.

Written as DNA, the CDR3 is TGTGCCAGCAGCCTCTCCCTGAGGGAGGCTCTGTACTTC. Residues: CASSLSLREALYF. V is TRBV3-1 and J is TRBJ2-5; D is possibly TRBD2 (6 bases). The V end was cut by 4 bases, the J end by 13 bases, with 19 bases between. The length of the CDR3 is 13 residues. Looked up from germline, CDR1 is LGHDT and CDR2 is YNNKEL (reference sequence).

This clonotype showed up many times. The chain recombines TRBV2 with TRBJ2-7, with 10 bases fitting TRBD1. The junction had 5 bases not matched to a gene; V was cut back by 4 bases and J by 5 bases. The CDR3 extends over 14 amino acids. Per the germline V gene, CDR1 is SNHLY and CDR2 is FYNNEI. The CDR3 DNA follows: TGTGCCAGCAGTGCCGGGACAGGGGACCACGAGCAGTACTTC. Residues: CASSAGTGDHEQYF. Variable domain in full (rest from reference TRBV2 and TRBJ2-7): EPEVTQTPSHQVTQMGQEVILRCVPISNHLYFYWYRQILGQKVEFLVSFYNNEISEKSEIFDDQFSVERPDGSNFTLKIRSTKLEDSAMYFCASSAGTGDHEQYFGPGTRLTVT.

This clonotype was seen a handful of times. The chain uses TRBV6-5 and TRBJ2-7; 7 nucleotides match TRBD1. The CDR3 has 14 amino acids. V shed 8 bases and J 9 bases; nucleotides not matched to a gene: 16. The germline V gene encodes CDR1 MNHEY and CDR2 SVGAGI. The CDR3 nucleotides read TGTGCCAGCGCTACTGACAGGGCGGCATTTAGGCAGTACTTC. This encodes CASATDRAAFRQYF.

V and J are TRBV27 and TRBJ2-7; D may be TRBD1 or TRBD2 (5 bases each). CDR3 length: 15 amino acids. Germline CDR1 and CDR2: MNHEY and SMNVEV (reference sequence). Trimming removed 5 bases at V and 2 bases at J, with 16 bases between. CDR3 amino acids: CASSVFSGPTYEQYF. The CDR3 nucleotides read TGTGCCAGCAGTGTATTTTCGGGACCAACCTACGAGCAGTACTTC.